This entry concerns a single T cell receptor (beta chain). The antigen is unknown. This sample was included in a study of a mutant IDH1 vaccine in newly diagnosed glioma. V lost 5 bases, J lost 4 bases, and 11 bases lay in between. Looked up from germline, CDR1 is SGHNT and CDR2 is YENEEA. The length of the CDR3 is 13 residues. Using immunoSEQ multiplex PCR, the repertoire was profiled, and TCRdb retains in-frame clones only, with some absent. The sample contains tens of thousands of clones, 84% of which appear only once. Time point given: week 23, last vaccination. It was 300 ug of mutant IDH1 20-mer peptide that made up each vaccine dose, given with topical imiquimod.

The TCR comes from a young man with glioma. The chain links TRBV11-3 to TRBJ1-1; D remains ambiguous. Sequenced here: PBMCs, sampled from a glioma patient whose treatment included an IDH1 peptide vaccine. CDR3 protein: CASSPSRVTEAFF. CDR3 bases: TGTGCCAGCAGCCCCTCGAGGGTCACTGAAGCTTTCTTT.